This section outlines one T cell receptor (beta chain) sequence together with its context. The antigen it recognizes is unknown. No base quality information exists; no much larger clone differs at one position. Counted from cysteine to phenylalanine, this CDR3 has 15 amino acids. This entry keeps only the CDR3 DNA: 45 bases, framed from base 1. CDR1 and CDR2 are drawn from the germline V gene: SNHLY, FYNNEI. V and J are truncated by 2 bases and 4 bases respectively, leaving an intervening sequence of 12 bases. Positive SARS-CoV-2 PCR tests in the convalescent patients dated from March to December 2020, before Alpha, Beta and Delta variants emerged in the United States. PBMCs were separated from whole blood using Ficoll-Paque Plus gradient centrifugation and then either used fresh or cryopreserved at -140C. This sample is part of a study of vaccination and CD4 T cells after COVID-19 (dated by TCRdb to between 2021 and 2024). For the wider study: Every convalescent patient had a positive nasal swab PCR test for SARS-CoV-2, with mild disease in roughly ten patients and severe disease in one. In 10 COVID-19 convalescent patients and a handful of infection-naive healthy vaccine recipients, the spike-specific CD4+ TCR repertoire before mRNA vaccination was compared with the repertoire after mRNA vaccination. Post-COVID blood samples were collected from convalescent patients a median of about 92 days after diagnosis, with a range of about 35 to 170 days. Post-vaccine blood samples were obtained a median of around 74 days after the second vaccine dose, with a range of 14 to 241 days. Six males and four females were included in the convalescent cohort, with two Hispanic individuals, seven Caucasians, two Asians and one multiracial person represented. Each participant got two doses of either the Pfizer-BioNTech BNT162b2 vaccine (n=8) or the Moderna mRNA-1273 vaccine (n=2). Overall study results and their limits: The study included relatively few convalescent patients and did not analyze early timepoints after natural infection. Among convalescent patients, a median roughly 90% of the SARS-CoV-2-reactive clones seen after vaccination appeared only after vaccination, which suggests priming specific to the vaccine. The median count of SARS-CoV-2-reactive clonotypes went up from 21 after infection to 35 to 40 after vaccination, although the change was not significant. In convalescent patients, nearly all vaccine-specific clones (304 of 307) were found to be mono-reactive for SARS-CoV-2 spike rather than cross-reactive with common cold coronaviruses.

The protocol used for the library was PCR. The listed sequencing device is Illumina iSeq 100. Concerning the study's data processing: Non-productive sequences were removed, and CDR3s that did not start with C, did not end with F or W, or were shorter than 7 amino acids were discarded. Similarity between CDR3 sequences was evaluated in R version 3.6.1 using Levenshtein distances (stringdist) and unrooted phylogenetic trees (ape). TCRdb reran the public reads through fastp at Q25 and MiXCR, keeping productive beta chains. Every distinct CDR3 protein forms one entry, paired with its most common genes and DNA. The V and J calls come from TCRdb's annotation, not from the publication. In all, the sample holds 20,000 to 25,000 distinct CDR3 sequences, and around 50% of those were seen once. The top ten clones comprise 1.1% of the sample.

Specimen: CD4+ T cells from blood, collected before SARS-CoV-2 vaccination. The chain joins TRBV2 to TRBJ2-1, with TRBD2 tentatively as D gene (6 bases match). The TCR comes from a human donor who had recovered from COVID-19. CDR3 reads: CASSELGLGYNEQFF. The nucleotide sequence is TGTGCCAGCAGTGAACTGGGACTCGGGTACAATGAGCAGTTCTTC.